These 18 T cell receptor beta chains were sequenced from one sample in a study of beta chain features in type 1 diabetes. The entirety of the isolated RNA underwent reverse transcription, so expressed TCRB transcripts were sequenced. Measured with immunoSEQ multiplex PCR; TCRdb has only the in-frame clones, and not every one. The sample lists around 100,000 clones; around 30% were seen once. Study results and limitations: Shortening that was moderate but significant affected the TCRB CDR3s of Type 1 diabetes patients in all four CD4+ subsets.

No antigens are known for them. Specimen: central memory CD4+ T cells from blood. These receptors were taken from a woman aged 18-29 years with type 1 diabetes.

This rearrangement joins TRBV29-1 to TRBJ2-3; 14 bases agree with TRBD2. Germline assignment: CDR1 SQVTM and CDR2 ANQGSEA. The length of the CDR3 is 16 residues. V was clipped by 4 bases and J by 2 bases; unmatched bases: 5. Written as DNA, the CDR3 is TGCAGCGTTGGGGGGACTAGCGGGAGAATCACAGATACGCAGTATTTT. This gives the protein CSVGGTSGRITDTQYF.

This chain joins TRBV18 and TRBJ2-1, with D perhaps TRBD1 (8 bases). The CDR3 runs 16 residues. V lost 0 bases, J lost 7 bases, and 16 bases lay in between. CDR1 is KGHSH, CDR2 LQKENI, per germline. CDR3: CASSPPGTGGVNEQFF. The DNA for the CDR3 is TGTGCCAGCTCACCACCGGGTACAGGGGGGGTAAATGAGCAGTTCTTC.

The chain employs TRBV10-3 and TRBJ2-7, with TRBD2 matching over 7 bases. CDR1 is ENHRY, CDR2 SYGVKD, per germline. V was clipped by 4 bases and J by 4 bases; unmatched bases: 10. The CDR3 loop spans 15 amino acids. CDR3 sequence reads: CAISGGEGWPYEQYF. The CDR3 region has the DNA TGTGCCATCAGTGGGGGGGAGGGGTGGCCGTACGAGCAGTACTTC.

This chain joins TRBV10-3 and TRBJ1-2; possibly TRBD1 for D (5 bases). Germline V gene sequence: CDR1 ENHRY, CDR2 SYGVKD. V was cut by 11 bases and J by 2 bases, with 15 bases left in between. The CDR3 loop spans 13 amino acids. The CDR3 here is CALRGGVNYGYTF. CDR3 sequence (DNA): TGTGCCCTCCGGGGGGGGGTGAACTATGGCTACACCTTC.

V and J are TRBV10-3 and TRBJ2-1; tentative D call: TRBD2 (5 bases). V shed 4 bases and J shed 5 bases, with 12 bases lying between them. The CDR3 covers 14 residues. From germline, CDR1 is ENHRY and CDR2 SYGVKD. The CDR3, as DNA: TGTGCCATCAGTGGAAGGACGGGGAACAATGAGCAGTTCTTC. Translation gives CAISGRTGNNEQFF.

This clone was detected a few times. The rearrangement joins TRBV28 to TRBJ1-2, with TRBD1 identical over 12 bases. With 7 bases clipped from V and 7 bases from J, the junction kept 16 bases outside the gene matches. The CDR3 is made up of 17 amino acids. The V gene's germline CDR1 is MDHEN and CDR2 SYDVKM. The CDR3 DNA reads TGTGCCAGCATAAGGGGGTCCGGGACAGGGGGCTTGGGTGGCTACACCTTC. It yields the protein CASIRGSGTGGLGGYTF.

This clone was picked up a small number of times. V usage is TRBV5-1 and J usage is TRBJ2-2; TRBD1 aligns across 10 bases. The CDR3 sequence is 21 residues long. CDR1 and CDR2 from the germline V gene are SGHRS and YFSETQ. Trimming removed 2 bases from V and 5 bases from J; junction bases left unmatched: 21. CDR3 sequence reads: CASSFLFAGTGDTPGTGELFF. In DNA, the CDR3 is TGCGCCAGCAGCTTCCTTTTCGCCGGGACAGGGGATACCCCTGGTACCGGGGAGCTGTTTTTT.

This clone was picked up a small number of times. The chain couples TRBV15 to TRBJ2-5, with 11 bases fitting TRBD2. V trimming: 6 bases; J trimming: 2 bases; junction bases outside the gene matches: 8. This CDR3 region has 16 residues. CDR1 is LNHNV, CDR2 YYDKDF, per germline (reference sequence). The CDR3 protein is CATRTGGTSGQETQYF. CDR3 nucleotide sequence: TGTGCCACCAGAACGGGAGGGACTAGCGGACAAGAGACCCAGTACTTC.

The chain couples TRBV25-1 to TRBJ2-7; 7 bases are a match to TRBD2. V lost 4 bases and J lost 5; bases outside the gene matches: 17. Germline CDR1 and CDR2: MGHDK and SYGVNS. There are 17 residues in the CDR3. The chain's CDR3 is CASSAAPWGGRHHEQYF. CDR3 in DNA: TGTGCCAGCAGTGCCGCCCCTTGGGGGGGTCGCCACCACGAGCAGTACTTC.

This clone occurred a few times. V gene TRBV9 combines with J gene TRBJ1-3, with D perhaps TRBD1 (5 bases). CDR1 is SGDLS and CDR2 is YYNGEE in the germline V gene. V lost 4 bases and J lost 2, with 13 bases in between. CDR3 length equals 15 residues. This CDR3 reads CASSYGGVAGNTIYF. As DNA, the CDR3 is TGTGCCAGCAGCTATGGAGGGGTCGCTGGAAACACCATATATTTT.

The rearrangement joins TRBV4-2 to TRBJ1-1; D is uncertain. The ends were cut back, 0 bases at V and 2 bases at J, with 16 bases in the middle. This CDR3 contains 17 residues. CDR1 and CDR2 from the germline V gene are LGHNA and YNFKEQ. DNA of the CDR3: TGTGCCAGCAGCCAAGATGAAGGCACCAGCGTCAACACTGAAGCTTTCTTT. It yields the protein CASSQDEGTSVNTEAFF.

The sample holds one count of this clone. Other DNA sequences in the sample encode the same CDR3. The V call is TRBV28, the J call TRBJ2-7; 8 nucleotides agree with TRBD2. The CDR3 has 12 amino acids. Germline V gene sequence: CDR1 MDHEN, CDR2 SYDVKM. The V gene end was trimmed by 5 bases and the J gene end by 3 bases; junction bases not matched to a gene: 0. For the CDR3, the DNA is TGTGCCAGCAGTCTAGCGGGCTACGAGCAGTACTTC. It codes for CASSLAGYEQYF. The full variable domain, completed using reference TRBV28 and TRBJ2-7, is DVKVTQSSRYLVKRTGEKVFLECVQDMDHENMFWYRQDPGLGLRLIYFSYDVKMKEKGDIPEGYSVSREKKERFSLILESASTNQTSMYLCASSLAGYEQYFGPGTRLTVT.

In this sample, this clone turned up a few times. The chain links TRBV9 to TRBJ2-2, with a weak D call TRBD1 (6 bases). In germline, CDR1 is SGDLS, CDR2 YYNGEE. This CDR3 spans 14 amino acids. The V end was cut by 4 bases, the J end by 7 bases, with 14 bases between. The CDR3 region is CASSTLGTSGELFF. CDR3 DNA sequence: TGTGCCAGCAGCACACTAGGGACAAGCGGGGAGCTGTTTTTT.

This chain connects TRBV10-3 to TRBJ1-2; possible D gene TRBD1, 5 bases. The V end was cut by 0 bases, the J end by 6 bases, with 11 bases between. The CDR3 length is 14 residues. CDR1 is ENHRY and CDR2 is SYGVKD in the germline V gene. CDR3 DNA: TGTGCCATCAGTGAGTCTCGGAGGGGAGATGGCTACACCTTC. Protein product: CAISESRRGDGYTF.

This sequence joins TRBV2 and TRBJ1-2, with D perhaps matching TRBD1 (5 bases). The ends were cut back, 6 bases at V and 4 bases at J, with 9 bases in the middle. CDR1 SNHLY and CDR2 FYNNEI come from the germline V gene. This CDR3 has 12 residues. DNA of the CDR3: TGTGCCAGCAGCCGACAGTCCTATGGCTACACCTTC. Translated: CASSRQSYGYTF. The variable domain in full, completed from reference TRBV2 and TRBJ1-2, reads EPEVTQTPSHQVTQMGQEVILRCVPISNHLYFYWYRQILGQKVEFLVSFYNNEISEKSEIFDDQFSVERPDGSNFTLKIRSTKLEDSAMYFCASSRQSYGYTFGSGTRLTVV.

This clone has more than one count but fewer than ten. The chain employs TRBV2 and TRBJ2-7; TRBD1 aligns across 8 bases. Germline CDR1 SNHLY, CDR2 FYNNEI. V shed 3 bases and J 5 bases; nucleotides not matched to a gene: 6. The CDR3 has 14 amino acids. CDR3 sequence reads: CASSEDGQGDEQYF. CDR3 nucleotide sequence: TGTGCCAGCAGTGAGGATGGACAGGGCGACGAGCAGTACTTC.

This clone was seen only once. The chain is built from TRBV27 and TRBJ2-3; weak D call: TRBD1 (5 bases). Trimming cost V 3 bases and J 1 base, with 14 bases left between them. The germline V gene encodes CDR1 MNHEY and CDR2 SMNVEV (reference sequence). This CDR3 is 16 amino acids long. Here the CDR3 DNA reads TGTGCCAGCAGTTTCGTGCGGAGCAGGGGCACAGATACGCAGTATTTT. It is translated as CASSFVRSRGTDTQYF.

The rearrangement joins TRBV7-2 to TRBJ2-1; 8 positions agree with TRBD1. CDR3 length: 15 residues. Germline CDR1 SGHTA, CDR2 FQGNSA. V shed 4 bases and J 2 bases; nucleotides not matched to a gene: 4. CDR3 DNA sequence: TGTGCCAGCAGCTCCGGGGGACAGGCCTACAATGAGCAGTTCTTC. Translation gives CASSSGGQAYNEQFF. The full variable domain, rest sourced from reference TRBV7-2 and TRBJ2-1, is GAGVSQSPSNKVTEKGKDVELRCDPISGHTALYWYRQSLGQGLEFLIYFQGNSAPDKSGLPSDRFSAERTGGSVSTLTIQRTQQEDSAVYLCASSSGGQAYNEQFFGPGTRLTVL.